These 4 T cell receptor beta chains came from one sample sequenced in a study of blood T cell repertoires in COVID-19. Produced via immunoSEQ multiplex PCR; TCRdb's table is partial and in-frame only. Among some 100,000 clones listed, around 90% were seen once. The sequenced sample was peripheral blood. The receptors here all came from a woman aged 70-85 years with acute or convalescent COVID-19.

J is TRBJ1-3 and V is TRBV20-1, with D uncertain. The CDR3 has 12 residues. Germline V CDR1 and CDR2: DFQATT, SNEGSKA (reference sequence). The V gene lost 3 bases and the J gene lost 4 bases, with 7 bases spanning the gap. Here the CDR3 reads CSASWLGNTIYF. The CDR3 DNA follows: TGCAGTGCTAGTTGGCTGGGAAACACCATATATTTT.

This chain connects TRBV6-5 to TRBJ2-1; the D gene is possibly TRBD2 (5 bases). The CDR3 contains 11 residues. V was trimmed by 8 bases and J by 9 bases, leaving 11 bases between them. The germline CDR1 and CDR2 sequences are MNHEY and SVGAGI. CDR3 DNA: TGTGCCAGCCCTCGCGGGTTTGAGCAGTTCTTC. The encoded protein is CASPRGFEQFF.

This chain's CDR3 is CASRRTKGARQYF. DNA for the CDR3: TGTGCCAGCAGGCGAACCAAGGGGGCGAGGCAGTACTTC. This rearrangement joins TRBV3-1 (or the pseudogene TRBV3-2) to TRBJ2-7, with 7 nucleotides matching TRBD1. Germline V lookup: CDR1 LGHDT, CDR2 YNNKEL (reference sequence). The CDR3 runs 13 residues. The V and J ends lost 6 bases and 9 bases, in that order; junction bases with no gene match: 11.

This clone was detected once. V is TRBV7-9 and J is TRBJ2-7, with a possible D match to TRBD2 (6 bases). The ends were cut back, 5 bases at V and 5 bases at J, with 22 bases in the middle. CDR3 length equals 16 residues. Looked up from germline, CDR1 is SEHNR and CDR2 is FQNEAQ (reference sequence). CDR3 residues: CASSPLVLPGVDEQYF. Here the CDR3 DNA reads TGTGCCAGCAGCCCACTTGTTTTGCCGGGAGTAGACGAGCAGTACTTC.